A selection of T cell receptor beta chains follows, all from one sample in a study of blood T cells in healthy people across ages. TCRdb analysed the 5' RACE reads with MiXCR anew, one entry per CDR3 protein. Of about a million distinct CDR3 sequences listed, about 48% are singletons. The sample comprised blood. The receptors here all came from a man aged 25-45 years in good health. Both conserved end residues are part of each CDR3. The D gene is left open where the match is weak. Rows may omit the clone size; those that give it use once, few, many or a size class.

NA	NA	TRBV7-8	TRBJ2-1	TGTGCCAGCAGCTTAGGAGAGGGTCACCTGTTCTTC	CASSLGEGHLFF
NA	TRBD1	TRBV30	TRBJ2-1	TGTGCCTGGCTTTCCACAGGGGACCATGAGCAGTTCTTC	CAWLSTGDHEQFF
NA	NA	TRBV28	TRBJ1-5	TGTGCCAGCAGCAAAGTGGGCCAGCATTTT	CASSKVGQHF
once	NA	TRBV6-1	TRBJ2-3	TGTGCCAGCAGTAAAGCTCGGGACACAAATACAGATACGCAGTATTTT	CASSKARDTNTDTQYF
NA	NA	TRBV4-1	TRBJ2-3	TGCGCCAGCAGCCAAGGGACGGCTAAAAGAAGCACAGATACGCAGTATTTT	CASSQGTAKRSTDTQYF
NA	NA	TRBV29-1	TRBJ1-2	TGCAGCGTTGAAGATCTCCGACAGAGGGGGGGTCTTGGGTTTGGCTATGGCTACACCTTC	CSVEDLRQRGGLGFGYGYTF
few	NA	TRBV11-3	TRBJ2-7	TGTGCCAGCAGCCAACGAGGCAACGAGCAGTACTTC	CASSQRGNEQYF
NA	NA	TRBV3-1	TRBJ1-2	TGTGCCAGCAGCCTGAGGACCTCTTTCTATGGCTACACCTTC	CASSLRTSFYGYTF
few	TRBD2	TRBV10-3	TRBJ2-4	TGTGCCATCAGTGAAGCGGGGGCAGCCAAAAACATTCAGTACTTC	CAISEAGAAKNIQYF
few	NA	TRBV5-6	TRBJ1-2	TGTGCCAGCAGCTTGGGGGGACTTGATGGCTACACCTTC	CASSLGGLDGYTF
NA	NA	TRBV11-3	TRBJ2-4	TGTGCCAGCAGCCCCAGGTCAGGGTTGGCCAAAAACATTCAGTACTTC	CASSPRSGLAKNIQYF
few	NA	TRBV30	TRBJ2-7	TGTGCCTGGAGTGTGTCGGTCTACGAGCAGTACTTC	CAWSVSVYEQYF
NA	NA	TRBV6-6	TRBJ1-1	TGTGCCAGCAGAGGACAGATCACCGCTTTCTTT	CASRGQITAFF
NA	TRBD2	TRBV7-2	TRBJ2-7	TGTGCCAGCAGCTTTTCGAGCGGGGGCCTTTCCTACGAGCAGTACTTC	CASSFSSGGLSYEQYF
NA	TRBD1	TRBV6-9	TRBJ1-2	TGTGCCAGCAGTTGGGGGGGACAGAACTATGGCTACACCTTC	CASSWGGQNYGYTF
NA	TRBD1	TRBV6-5	TRBJ2-1	TGTGCCAGCAGCGGAGACAGGGCCCAACCCAATGAGCAGTTCTTC	CASSGDRAQPNEQFF
NA	TRBD2	TRBV12-3/TRBV12-4	TRBJ2-5	TGTGCCAGCAGGCTAGCGGGGGGCGAAGAGACCCAGTACTTC	CASRLAGGEETQYF
NA	NA	TRBV20-1	TRBJ2-2	TGCAGTGCTAGTCAGGGGCCGAACACCGGGGAGCTGTTTTTT	CSASQGPNTGELFF
few	TRBD1	TRBV20-1	TRBJ1-4	TGCAGTGCTAGTCAGGGGGGGGGCTCTAGTGAAAAACTGTTTTTT	CSASQGGGSSEKLFF
many	NA	TRBV9	TRBJ1-6	TGTGCCAGCAGCCCTCGAGCTAGCTCCTATAATTCACCCCTCCACTTT	CASSPRASSYNSPLHF
many	NA	TRBV6-1	TRBJ2-4	TGTGCCAGCACCACAGGGTTCGAAAACATTCAGTACTTC	CASTTGFENIQYF
few	TRBD2	TRBV5-8	TRBJ2-3	TGTGCCAGCAGCTTCGGGGGGGCGAAGGATACGCAGTATTTT	CASSFGGAKDTQYF
NA	NA	TRBV18	TRBJ2-7	TGTGCCAGCTCAGGATCTGCGCGCTACGAGCAGTACTTC	CASSGSARYEQYF
NA	TRBD1	TRBV6-5	TRBJ1-4	TGTGCCAGCAGCCTGGTTCAGGGGGCTAAGGAAAAACTGTTTTTT	CASSLVQGAKEKLFF
NA	NA	TRBV21-1	TRBJ1-1	TGTGCCAGCATCTCAAGGGAGACAGCAGACACTGAAGCTTTCTTT	CASISRETADTEAFF
NA	TRBD2	TRBV28	TRBJ2-3	TGTGCCAGCAGTCCCGGCGGGAGCGTCGATACGCAGTATTTT	CASSPGGSVDTQYF
NA	NA	TRBV12-3/TRBV12-4	TRBJ1-5	TGTGCCAGCAGTTTGGGCAGCCTAAGGGGCAATCAGCCCCAGCATTTT	CASSLGSLRGNQPQHF
once	NA	TRBV21-1	TRBJ1-2	TGTGCCAGCAGCAAGGAGGGGAACGATGGCTACACCTTC	CASSKEGNDGYTF
few	NA	TRBV3-1	TRBJ1-5	TGTGCCAGCAGCCAAGATATTAGCAATCAGCCCCAGCATTTT	CASSQDISNQPQHF
NA	TRBD2	TRBV11-2	TRBJ2-1	TGTGCCAGCACCATAAGGGCGGGAGGGCCAGTCGATGAGCAGTTCTTC	CASTIRAGGPVDEQFF
NA	NA	TRBV4-1	TRBJ2-5	TGCGCCAGCAGCCAAGGGCCCGGGGTACAGGAGACCCAGTACTTC	CASSQGPGVQETQYF
few	TRBD2	TRBV27	TRBJ2-3	TGTGCCAGCCTGAGGCAGGGAGGGGATACGCAGTATTTT	CASLRQGGDTQYF
NA	TRBD2	TRBV28	TRBJ2-3	TGTGCCAGCAAAGCGGGGGGGCCTCAAGATACGCAGTATTTT	CASKAGGPQDTQYF
NA	NA	TRBV5-1	TRBJ1-2	TGCGCCAGCAGCCCGCCGGGACCTCACGACTATGGCTACACCTTC	CASSPPGPHDYGYTF
NA	NA	TRBV20-1	TRBJ2-1	TGCAGTGCTAGAGACCTTACAGGGAGTCGGAACAATGAGCAGTTCTTC	CSARDLTGSRNNEQFF
NA	TRBD2	TRBV6-4	TRBJ2-1	TGTGCCAGCAGTGACTGGGGGGGATCGAATGAGCAGCTCTTC	CASSDWGGSNEQLF
NA	NA	TRBV5-5	TRBJ1-1	TGTGCCAGCAGCCTCCAGAGGTTTGAAGCTTTCTTT	CASSLQRFEAFF
NA	TRBD1	TRBV20-1	TRBJ1-2	TGCAGTGCCCCGAGCGGACAGGATCGATATGGCTACACCTTC	CSAPSGQDRYGYTF
NA	NA	TRBV6-2/TRBV6-3	TRBJ2-7	TGTGCCAGCAGTTACTCTCTTGGGACGGCGGACTACGAGCAGTACTTC	CASSYSLGTADYEQYF
few	NA	TRBV18	TRBJ1-2	TGTGCCAGCTCACCACAGAGAGTTAACTATGGCTACACCTTC	CASSPQRVNYGYTF
NA	TRBD1	TRBV12-3/TRBV12-4	TRBJ1-5	TGTGCCAGCAGTTTACGCCGCAGGGGGGTCCTATACAGCAATCAGCCCCAGCATTTT	CASSLRRRGVLYSNQPQHF
NA	NA	TRBV4-3	TRBJ2-2	TGCGCCAGCAGCCAAGTAGGCCTACCCACCGGGGAGCTGTTTTTT	CASSQVGLPTGELFF
many	TRBD2	TRBV7-9	TRBJ2-1	TGTGCCAGCAGTTCTAGCGGTGGCTCCTACAATGAGCAGTTCTTC	CASSSSGGSYNEQFF
few	NA	TRBV12-3/TRBV12-4	TRBJ1-1	TGTGCCAGCAGTTTATGGGAGGTGAACACTGAAGCTTTCTTT	CASSLWEVNTEAFF
few	TRBD1	TRBV9	TRBJ2-1	TGTGCCAGCAGCTATGGACAGGGTGTAGGAAATGAGCAGTTCTTC	CASSYGQGVGNEQFF
NA	TRBD1	TRBV20-1	TRBJ2-3	TGCAGTGCTATCCCAGGGGGCAGTGCAGATACGCAGTATTTT	CSAIPGGSADTQYF
NA	NA	TRBV4-3	TRBJ2-5	TGCGCCAGCAGCCAAGGCACCGGTCATCTCCAAGAGACCCAGTACTTC	CASSQGTGHLQETQYF
once	NA	TRBV28	TRBJ1-2	TGTGCCAGCAGTCTGATCAGCGAACTCTACTATGGCTACACCTTC	CASSLISELYYGYTF
few	TRBD1	TRBV30	TRBJ2-1	TGTGCCTGGAGTGTACATACAGGGGTACACAATGAGCAGTTCTTC	CAWSVHTGVHNEQFF
NA	NA	TRBV20-1	TRBJ1-2	TGCAGTGCTAGAGATAGTATGTGGCACTATGGCTACACCTTC	CSARDSMWHYGYTF
few	NA	TRBV4-1	TRBJ1-4	TGCGCCAGCAGCTCCAAGGTCGGGCGGGGGAATAATGAAAAACTGTTTTTT	CASSSKVGRGNNEKLFF
once	NA	TRBV7-9	TRBJ2-5	TGTGCCAGCGGCACGGCCCTTAAAGGGGGTAGTGGAGAGACCCAGTACTTC	CASGTALKGGSGETQYF
once	TRBD1	TRBV7-9	TRBJ2-7	TGTGCCAGCAGCCTTCCGGGACAGGTCTACGAGCAGTACTTC	CASSLPGQVYEQYF